The T cell receptor (beta chain) under discussion was sequenced for a study of cytotoxic CD8 clonotypes in ibrutinib-treated CLL. Study overall: Partial responses numbered some 24 and complete responses 2; after a median around 70 months, about 14 stayed remitted and approximately twelve progressed.

In the case of this clone: Its antigen remains unknown.

Profiling relied on immunoSEQ multiplex PCR, and the TCRdb table lists in-frame clones only, not all of them. The profile shows roughly 250,000 clones, less than 75% of them singletons. Study-wide points: Clonality increased with ibrutinib response but returned toward baseline at progression. Baseline clonality was higher than in age-matched healthy donors and moved in step with circulating CD8+ T-cell counts.

The CDR3 has 13 amino acids. Germline V gene lookup returns CDR1 MNHNS and CDR2 SASEGT. Trimming left V 7 bases short and J 2 bases short, with 11 bases between. The rearrangement joins TRBV6-1 to TRBJ1-2; D remains unclear. The sequence was collected from a human donor with chronic lymphocytic leukemia. Sequences were derived from PBMCs, sampled after 24 months of ibrutinib treatment. The CDR3 DNA is TGTGCCAGCAAATTGGCCTCGAACTATGGCTACACCTTC. This codes for CASKLASNYGYTF.